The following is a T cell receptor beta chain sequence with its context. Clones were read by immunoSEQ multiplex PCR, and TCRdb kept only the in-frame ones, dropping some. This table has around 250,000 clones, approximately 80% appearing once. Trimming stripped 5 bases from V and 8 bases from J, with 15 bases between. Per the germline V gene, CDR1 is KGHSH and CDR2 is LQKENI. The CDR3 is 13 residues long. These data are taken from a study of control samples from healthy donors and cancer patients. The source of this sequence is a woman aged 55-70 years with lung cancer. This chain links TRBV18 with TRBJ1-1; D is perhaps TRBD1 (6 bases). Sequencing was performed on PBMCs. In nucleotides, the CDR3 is TGTGCCAGCTCAGATTCAGGGGTGAGGGAAGCTTTCTTT. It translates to CASSDSGVREAFF.